This passage covers 24 T cell receptor beta chains from one sample sequenced in a study of blood T cell repertoires in COVID-19. Generated by immunoSEQ multiplex PCR, the TCRdb table keeps only in-frame clones and is missing some. The sample has approximately 150,000 clones; around 86% are singletons. The material sequenced was peripheral blood. The receptors shown here come from a man aged 50-60 years who had recovered from COVID-19.

The chain links TRBV18 to TRBJ1-2; no definite D call. This CDR3 is built from 14 residues. Trimming removed 2 bases from V and 4 bases from J, with 11 bases in between. CDR1 KGHSH and CDR2 LQKENI come from the germline V gene. This CDR3 is CASSPAGNFYGYTF. As DNA, the CDR3 is TGTGCCAGCTCACCAGCCGGGAACTTCTATGGCTACACCTTC.

The V gene is TRBV4-1, the J gene TRBJ1-6; maybe TRBD1 (6 bases). V shed 0 bases and J shed 10 bases, with 13 bases lying between them. Per the germline V gene, CDR1 is MGHRA and CDR2 is YSYEKL. This CDR3 region has 15 residues. DNA for the CDR3: TGCGCCAGCAGCCAAGAGTGGGGCAGGGGATCACCCCTCCACTTT. The encoded protein is CASSQEWGRGSPLHF.

The chain recombines TRBV7-3 with TRBJ1-1, with D perhaps matching TRBD1 (6 bases). From germline, CDR1 is SGHTA and CDR2 FQGTGA. V gave up 5 bases and J gave up 5 bases, with 12 bases separating them. The CDR3 sequence is 13 residues long. The chain's CDR3 is CASSPGARTEAFF. The CDR3 DNA sequence: TGTGCCAGCAGCCCAGGGGCGCGTACTGAAGCTTTCTTT.

This sequence joins TRBV5-5 and TRBJ2-7; 11 nucleotides match TRBD1. Per the germline V gene, CDR1 is SGHKS and CDR2 is YYEKEE (reference sequence). Trimming at V came to 4 bases and at J to 6 bases, leaving 12 bases not matched to a gene. The CDR3 consists of 16 residues. Here the CDR3 reads CASSDYGRGQGVEQYF. CDR3 nucleotides: TGTGCCAGCAGCGACTATGGTCGGGGACAGGGGGTCGAGCAGTACTTC. Combining the CDR3 with reference TRBV5-5 and TRBJ2-7 gives the whole variable domain DAGVTQSPTHLIKTRGQQVTLRCSPISGHKSVSWYQQVLGQGPQFIFQYYEKEERGRGNFPDRFSARQFPNYSSELNVNALLLGDSALYLCASSDYGRGQGVEQYFGPGTRLTVT.

The CDR3 reads CASSLYSNSIHYEQYF. In DNA, the CDR3 is TGTGCCAGCAGCTTATACAGCAACAGTATACACTACGAGCAGTACTTC. This sequence joins TRBV5-6 and TRBJ2-7; D not resolved. Between the trimmed V and J ends, which lost 2 bases and 3 bases, there was a span of 18 bases. The CDR3 runs 16 residues. Germline assignment: CDR1 SGHDT and CDR2 YYEEEE.

This chain connects TRBV7-8 to TRBJ2-3; possible D gene TRBD2, 5 bases. V was cut by 2 bases and J by 2 bases, with 11 bases left in between. Germline V CDR1 and CDR2: SGHVS, FQNEAQ. There are 15 residues in the CDR3. In nucleotides, the CDR3 is TGTGCCAGCAGCTTAATGGCGGGTTACACAGATACGCAGTATTTT. Encoded protein: CASSLMAGYTDTQYF.

The chain has TRBV2 and TRBJ1-5, with 8 bases matching TRBD1. The germline V gene has CDR1 SNHLY and CDR2 FYNNEI. The CDR3 length is 14 residues. Trimming removed 8 bases from V and 2 bases from J; junction bases left unmatched: 5. DNA for the CDR3: TGTGCCAGCGAAACAGGGGGTCGCAATCAGCCCCAGCATTTT. Protein sequence: CASETGGRNQPQHF.

The rearrangement uses TRBV6-5 and TRBJ2-3; D might be TRBD2 (5 bases). This CDR3 has 14 residues. V was trimmed by 8 bases and J by 1 base, leaving 13 bases between them. Per the germline V gene, CDR1 is MNHEY and CDR2 is SVGAGI. CDR3 nucleotide sequence: TGTGCCAGCTCTGACACAGCGGGCACAGATACGCAGTATTTT. This encodes CASSDTAGTDTQYF.

CDR3 bases: TGTGCCAGCAGCCAAAGCCCCGACAGTCAAGAGACCCAGTACTTC. Encoded protein: CASSQSPDSQETQYF. The genes are TRBV3-1 (or the pseudogene TRBV3-2) and TRBJ2-5; TRBD1 might be the D (5 bases). Trimming removed 2 bases from V and 2 bases from J, with 12 bases in between. Per germline, CDR1 LGHDT and CDR2 YNNKEL (reference sequence). The CDR3 sequence is 15 residues long.

The V gene is TRBV5-6, the J gene TRBJ2-2, with 10 bases lining up with TRBD1. The CDR3 covers 15 residues. Per germline, CDR1 SGHDT and CDR2 YYEEEE. V lost 0 bases and J lost 7; bases outside the gene matches: 3. CDR3 DNA: TGTGCCAGCAGCTTGGGACAGGGGGCTGGCGGGGAGCTGTTTTTT. Protein: CASSLGQGAGGELFF.

This CDR3 reads CASSQLMTFNYGYTF. CDR3 DNA: TGTGCCAGCAGCCAACTTATGACTTTTAACTATGGCTACACCTTC. V usage is TRBV3-1 (or the pseudogene TRBV3-2) and J usage is TRBJ1-2, with no clear D. Germline V gene lookup returns CDR1 LGHDT and CDR2 YNNKEL (reference sequence). Trimming removed 2 bases at V and 1 base at J, with 11 bases between. The CDR3 consists of 15 residues.

The chain couples TRBV30 to TRBJ1-6, with D unclear. The germline V gene encodes CDR1 GTSNPN and CDR2 SVGIG (reference sequence). Trimming stripped 4 bases from V and 9 bases from J, with 13 bases between. This CDR3 is 13 amino acids long. CDR3 protein: CAWMPELSSPLHF. CDR3 nucleotide sequence: TGTGCCTGGATGCCGGAGTTAAGTTCACCCCTCCACTTT.

V gene TRBV7-2 combines with J gene TRBJ2-1; 7 bases agree with TRBD1. Trimming took 1 base from V and 6 from J; bases not matched to a gene: 6. CDR1 is SGHTA, CDR2 FQGNSA, per germline. The CDR3 spans 15 residues. Here the CDR3 DNA reads TGTGCCAGCAGCTTAGGTGCGGCAGGGGGCAATGAGCAGTTCTTC. This sequence encodes CASSLGAAGGNEQFF. The full variable domain, rest sourced from reference TRBV7-2 and TRBJ2-1, is GAGVSQSPSNKVTEKGKDVELRCDPISGHTALYWYRQSLGQGLEFLIYFQGNSAPDKSGLPSDRFSAERTGGSVSTLTIQRTQQEDSAVYLCASSLGAAGGNEQFFGPGTRLTVL.

This chain links TRBV29-1 with TRBJ1-2, with TRBD1 identical over 8 bases. V lost 7 bases and J lost 7; bases outside the gene matches: 8. This CDR3 is built from 12 residues. Germline V lookup: CDR1 SQVTM, CDR2 ANQGSEA. The CDR3 spells CSALQGARGYTF. The CDR3, as DNA: TGCAGCGCTCTGCAGGGGGCGCGTGGCTACACCTTC.

The chain combines TRBV20-1 with TRBJ1-2; the match to TRBD1 covers 9 bases. This CDR3 spans 11 amino acids. The V gene's germline CDR1 is DFQATT and CDR2 SNEGSKA (reference sequence). V trimming: 7 bases; J trimming: 10 bases; junction bases outside the gene matches: 7. The CDR3 nucleotides read TGCAGTGGCCCATACAGGGGGCTCTACACCTTC. It encodes CSGPYRGLYTF.

V is TRBV7-9 and J is TRBJ2-7; D perhaps matches TRBD2 (5 bases). The germline V gene encodes CDR1 SEHNR and CDR2 FQNEAQ (reference sequence). The CDR3 has 14 amino acids. V was cut by 5 bases and J by 3 bases, with 14 bases left in between. The CDR3 reads CASSPPGIGYEQYF. CDR3 nucleotide sequence: TGTGCCAGCAGCCCCCCGGGGATCGGCTACGAGCAGTACTTC.

The gene calls are TRBV21-1 and TRBJ2-7; the table's D call of TRBD1 was not tested on the DNA. TRBV21-1 corresponds to a pseudogene. This CDR3 is 13 amino acids long. CDR3 region: CASTGQVSYEQYF. CDR3 nucleotides: TGTGCCAGCACGGGACAGGTCTCCTACGAGCAGTACTTC.

V and J are TRBV7-9 and TRBJ1-1; a weak D match, TRBD1 (6 bases). The CDR3 covers 14 residues. With 3 bases removed from V and 1 base from J, the gap between germline ends came to 9 bases. Germline CDR1 SEHNR, CDR2 FQNEAQ (reference sequence). The CDR3, as DNA: TGTGCCAGCAGCTTTGCACAGGGGAACACTGAAGCTTTCTTT. Protein: CASSFAQGNTEAFF.

This clone was found once. The genes are TRBV2 and TRBJ2-7; 9 bases fit TRBD1. V trimming: 6 bases; J trimming: 7 bases; junction bases outside the gene matches: 16. Germline CDR1 is SNHLY and CDR2 is FYNNEI. This CDR3 has 16 residues. Here the CDR3 DNA reads TGTGCCAGCAGAAGCGATACAGGGGGCGCCTTCGGGGAGCAGTACTTC. Its translation: CASRSDTGGAFGEQYF.

This clone was counted once. The V gene is TRBV19, the J gene TRBJ2-1; weak D call: TRBD1 (6 bases). The CDR3 totals 10 residues. CDR1 and CDR2 from the germline V gene are LNHDA and SQIVND (reference sequence). V shed 5 bases and J shed 12 bases, with 8 bases lying between them. The CDR3 coding sequence is TGTGCCAGTAGTGGACAGTGGCAGTTCTTC. Protein product: CASSGQWQFF.

The chain carries TRBV5-1 and TRBJ2-3, with 10 bases identical to TRBD1. CDR3 length: 15 residues. The ends lost 5 bases at V and 6 bases at J; junction bases unmatched: 9. CDR1 and CDR2 (germline): SGHRS, YFSETQ. Here the CDR3 reads CASRRTGGVPDTQYF. The CDR3 DNA sequence: TGCGCCAGCAGGAGGACAGGGGGGGTTCCCGATACGCAGTATTTT.

This clone appeared a single time. This chain links TRBV6-5 with TRBJ2-2; the D gene is possibly TRBD1 (5 bases). V lost 4 bases and J lost 7, with 16 bases in between. CDR3 length equals 15 residues. The germline V gene encodes CDR1 MNHEY and CDR2 SVGAGI. CDR3 DNA: TGTGCCAGCAGTTTCTCCTTCCCAGGGATCGGGGAGCTGTTTTTT. Its translation: CASSFSFPGIGELFF.

The V gene is TRBV5-8, the J gene TRBJ2-4; the match to TRBD1 covers 7 bases. Trimming took 4 bases from V and 5 from J; bases not matched to a gene: 15. Germline assignment: CDR1 SGHTS and CDR2 YDEGEE. The length of the CDR3 is 17 residues. The CDR3 loop reads CASSPRFWQGVENIQYF. CDR3 coding DNA: TGTGCCAGCAGCCCCAGGTTTTGGCAGGGGGTAGAAAACATTCAGTACTTC.

This clone was seen once. V usage is TRBV11-3 and J usage is TRBJ1-3; a weak D match, TRBD1 (5 bases). Trimming pared 2 bases from V and 0 bases from J, leaving 11 bases between. The CDR3 extends over 16 amino acids. Germline CDR1 reads SGHNT; CDR2 reads YENEEA. The CDR3 here is CASSLWDSSSGNTIYF. The CDR3 DNA reads TGTGCCAGCAGCTTATGGGACTCAAGCTCTGGAAACACCATATATTTT.